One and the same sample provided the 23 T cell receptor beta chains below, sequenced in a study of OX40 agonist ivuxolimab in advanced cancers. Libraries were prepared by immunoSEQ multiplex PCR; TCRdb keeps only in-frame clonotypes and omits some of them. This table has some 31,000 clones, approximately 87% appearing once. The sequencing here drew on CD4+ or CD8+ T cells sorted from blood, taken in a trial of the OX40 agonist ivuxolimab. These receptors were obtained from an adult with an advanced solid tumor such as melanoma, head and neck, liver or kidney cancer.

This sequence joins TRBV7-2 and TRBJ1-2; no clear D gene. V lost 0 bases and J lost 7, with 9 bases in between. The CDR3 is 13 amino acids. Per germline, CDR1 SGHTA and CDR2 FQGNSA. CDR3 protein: CASSLASRGGYTF. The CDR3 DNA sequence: TGTGCCAGCAGCTTAGCTTCACGGGGTGGCTACACCTTC.

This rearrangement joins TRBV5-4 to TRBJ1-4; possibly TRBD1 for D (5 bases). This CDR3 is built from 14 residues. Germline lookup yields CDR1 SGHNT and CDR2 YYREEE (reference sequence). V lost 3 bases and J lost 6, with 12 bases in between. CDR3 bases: TGTGCCAGCAGCTCCGGGACCAAGGATGAAAAACTGTTTTTT. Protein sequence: CASSSGTKDEKLFF.

The CDR3 nucleotides read TGTGCCAGCACGCGGTCGGAGGGGACAGATACGCAGTATTTT. Its protein is CASTRSEGTDTQYF. J is TRBJ2-3 and V is TRBV28, with D possibly being TRBD2 (6 bases). The CDR3 has 14 residues. Germline values: CDR1 MDHEN, CDR2 SYDVKM. V lost 7 bases to trimming and J lost 3 bases, with 14 bases between them. Combining the CDR3 with reference TRBV28 and TRBJ2-3 gives the whole variable domain DVKVTQSSRYLVKRTGEKVFLECVQDMDHENMFWYRQDPGLGLRLIYFSYDVKMKEKGDIPEGYSVSREKKERFSLILESASTNQTSMYLCASTRSEGTDTQYFGPGTRLTVL.

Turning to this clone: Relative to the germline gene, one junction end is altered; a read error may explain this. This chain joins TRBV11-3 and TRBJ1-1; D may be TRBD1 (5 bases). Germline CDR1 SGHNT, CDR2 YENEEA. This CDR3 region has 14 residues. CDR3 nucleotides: TGTGCCAGCAGCTTAGGACCCACAGGAACCGGAATAACATTT. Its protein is CASSLGPTGTGITF.

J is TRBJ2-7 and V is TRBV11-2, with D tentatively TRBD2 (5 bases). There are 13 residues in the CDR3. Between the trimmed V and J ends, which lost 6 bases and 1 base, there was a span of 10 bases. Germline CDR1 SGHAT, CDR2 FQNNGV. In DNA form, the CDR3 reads TGTGCCAGCAGGCGACTAAAATCCTACGAGCAGTACTTC. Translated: CASRRLKSYEQYF.

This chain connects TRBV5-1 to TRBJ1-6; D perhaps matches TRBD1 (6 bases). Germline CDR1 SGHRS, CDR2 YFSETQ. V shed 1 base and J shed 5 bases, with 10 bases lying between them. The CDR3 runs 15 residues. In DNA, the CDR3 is TGCGCCAGCAGCTTGAGAGGACAGAATAATTCACCCCTCCACTTT. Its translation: CASSLRGQNNSPLHF.

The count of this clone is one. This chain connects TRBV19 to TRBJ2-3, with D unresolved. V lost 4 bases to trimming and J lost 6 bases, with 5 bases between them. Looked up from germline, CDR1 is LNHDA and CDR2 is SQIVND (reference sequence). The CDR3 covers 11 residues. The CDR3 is CASSSRDTQYF. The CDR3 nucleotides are TGTGCCAGTAGTAGCCGGGATACGCAGTATTTT.

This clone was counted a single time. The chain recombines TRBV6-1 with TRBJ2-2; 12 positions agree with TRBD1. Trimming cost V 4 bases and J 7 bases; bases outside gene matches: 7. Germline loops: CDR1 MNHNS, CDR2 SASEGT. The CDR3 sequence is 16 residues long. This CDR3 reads CASSAWDRGLNGELFF. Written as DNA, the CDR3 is TGTGCCAGCAGTGCATGGGACAGGGGGCTTAACGGGGAGCTGTTTTTT.

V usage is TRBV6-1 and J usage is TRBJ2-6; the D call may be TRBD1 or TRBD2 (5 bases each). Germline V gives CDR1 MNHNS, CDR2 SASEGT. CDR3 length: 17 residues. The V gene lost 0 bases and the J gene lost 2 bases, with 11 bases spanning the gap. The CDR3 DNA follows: TGTGCCAGCAGTGAAGCTATCCAGGGAGCTGGGGCCAACGTCCTGACTTTC. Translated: CASSEAIQGAGANVLTF.

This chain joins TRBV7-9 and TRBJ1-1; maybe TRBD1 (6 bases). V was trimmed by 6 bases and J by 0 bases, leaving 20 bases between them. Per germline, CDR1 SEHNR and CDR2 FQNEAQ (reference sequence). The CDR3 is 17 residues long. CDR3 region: CASRSRQVLHMNTEAFF. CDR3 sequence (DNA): TGTGCCAGCAGATCCCGACAGGTGCTGCACATGAACACTGAAGCTTTCTTT.

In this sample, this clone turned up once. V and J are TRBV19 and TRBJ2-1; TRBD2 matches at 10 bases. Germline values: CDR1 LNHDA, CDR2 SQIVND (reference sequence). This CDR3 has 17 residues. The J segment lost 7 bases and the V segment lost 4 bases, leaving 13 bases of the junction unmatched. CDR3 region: CASSRTSSGSFLNEQFF. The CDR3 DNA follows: TGTGCCAGTAGTAGAACGTCTAGCGGGAGTTTTCTGAATGAGCAGTTCTTC. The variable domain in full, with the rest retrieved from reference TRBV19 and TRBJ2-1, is DGGITQSPKYLFRKEGQNVTLSCEQNLNHDAMYWYRQDPGQGLRLIYYSQIVNDFQKGDIAEGYSVSREKKESFPLTVTSAQKNPTAFYLCASSRTSSGSFLNEQFFGPGTRLTVL.

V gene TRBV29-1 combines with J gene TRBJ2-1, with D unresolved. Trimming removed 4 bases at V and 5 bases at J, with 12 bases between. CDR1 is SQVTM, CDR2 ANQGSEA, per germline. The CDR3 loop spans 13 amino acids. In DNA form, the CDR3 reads TGCAGCGTTGGGGCATTCACGAACAATGAGCAGTTCTTC. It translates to CSVGAFTNNEQFF.

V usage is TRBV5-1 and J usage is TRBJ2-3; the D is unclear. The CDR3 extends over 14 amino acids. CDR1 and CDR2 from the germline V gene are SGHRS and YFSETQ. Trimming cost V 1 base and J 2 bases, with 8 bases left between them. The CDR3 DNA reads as TGCGCCAGCAGCTTGCAGGCAGCCACAGATACGCAGTATTTT. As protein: CASSLQAATDTQYF. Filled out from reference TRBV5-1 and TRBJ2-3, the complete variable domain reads KAGVTQTPRYLIKTRGQQVTLSCSPISGHRSVSWYQQTPGQGLQFLFEYFSETQRNKGNFPGRFSGRQFSNSRSEMNVSTLELGDSALYLCASSLQAATDTQYFGPGTRLTVL.

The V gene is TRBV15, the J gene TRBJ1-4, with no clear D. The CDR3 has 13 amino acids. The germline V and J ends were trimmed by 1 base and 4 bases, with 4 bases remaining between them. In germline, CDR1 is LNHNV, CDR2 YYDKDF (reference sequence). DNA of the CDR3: TGTGCCACCAGCAGAGGCGGTAATGAAAAACTGTTTTTT. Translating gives CATSRGGNEKLFF.

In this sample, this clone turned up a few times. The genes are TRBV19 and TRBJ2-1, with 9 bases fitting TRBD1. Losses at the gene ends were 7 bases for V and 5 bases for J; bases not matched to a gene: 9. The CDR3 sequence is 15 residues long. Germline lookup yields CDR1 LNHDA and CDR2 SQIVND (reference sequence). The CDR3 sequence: CASNRQGGRDNEQFF. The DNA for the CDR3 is TGTGCCAGTAATAGACAGGGGGGTAGGGACAATGAGCAGTTCTTC.

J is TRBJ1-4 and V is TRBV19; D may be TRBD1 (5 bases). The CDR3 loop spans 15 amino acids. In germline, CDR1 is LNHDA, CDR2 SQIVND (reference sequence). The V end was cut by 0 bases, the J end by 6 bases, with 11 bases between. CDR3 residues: CASSIDFEQDEKLFF. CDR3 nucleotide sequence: TGTGCCAGTAGTATAGATTTTGAACAGGATGAAAAACTGTTTTTT.

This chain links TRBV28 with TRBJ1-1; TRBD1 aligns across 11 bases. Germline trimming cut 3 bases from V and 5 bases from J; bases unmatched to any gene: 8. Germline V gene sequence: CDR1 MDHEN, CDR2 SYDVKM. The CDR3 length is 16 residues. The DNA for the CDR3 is TGTGCCAGCAGTTTTTGGACAGGGGGCTCGAGGACTGAAGCTTTCTTT. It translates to CASSFWTGGSRTEAFF.

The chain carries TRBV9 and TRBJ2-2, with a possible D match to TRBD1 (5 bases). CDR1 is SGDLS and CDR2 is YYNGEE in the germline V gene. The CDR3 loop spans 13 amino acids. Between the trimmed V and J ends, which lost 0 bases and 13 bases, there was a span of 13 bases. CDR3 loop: CASSVAGHPRLFF. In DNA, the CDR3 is TGTGCCAGCAGCGTAGCCGGACACCCCCGGCTGTTTTTT. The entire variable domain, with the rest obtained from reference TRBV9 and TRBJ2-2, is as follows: DSGVTQTPKHLITATGQRVTLRCSPRSGDLSVYWYQQSLDQGLQFLIQYYNGEERAKGNILERFSAQQFPDLHSELNLSSLELGDSALYFCASSVAGHPRLFFGEGSRLTVL.

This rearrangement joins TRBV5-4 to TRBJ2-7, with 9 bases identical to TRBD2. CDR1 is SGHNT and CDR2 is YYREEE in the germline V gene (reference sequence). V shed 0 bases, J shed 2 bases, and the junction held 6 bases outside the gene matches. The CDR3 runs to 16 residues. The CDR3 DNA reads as TGTGCCAGCAGCTTGGGGGCGGGAGGGCCGGCCTACGAGCAGTACTTC. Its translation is CASSLGAGGPAYEQYF. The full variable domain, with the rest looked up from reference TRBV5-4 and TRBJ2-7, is ETGVTQSPTHLIKTRGQQVTLRCSSQSGHNTVSWYQQALGQGPQFIFQYYREEENGRGNFPPRFSGLQFPNYSSELNVNALELDDSALYLCASSLGAGGPAYEQYFGPGTRLTVT.

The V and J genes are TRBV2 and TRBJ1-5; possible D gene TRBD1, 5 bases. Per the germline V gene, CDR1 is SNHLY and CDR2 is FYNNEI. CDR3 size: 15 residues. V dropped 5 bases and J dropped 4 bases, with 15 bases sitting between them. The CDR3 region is CASSPQGKENQPQHF. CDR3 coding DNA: TGTGCCAGCAGTCCCCAGGGTAAGGAAAATCAGCCCCAGCATTTT.

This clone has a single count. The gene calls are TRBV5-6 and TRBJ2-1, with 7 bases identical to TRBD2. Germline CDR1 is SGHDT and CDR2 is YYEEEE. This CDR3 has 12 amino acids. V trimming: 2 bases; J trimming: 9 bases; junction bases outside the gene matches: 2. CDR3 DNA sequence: TGTGCCAGCAGCTTCGTAGCGGGTGAGCAGTTCTTC. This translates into CASSFVAGEQFF.

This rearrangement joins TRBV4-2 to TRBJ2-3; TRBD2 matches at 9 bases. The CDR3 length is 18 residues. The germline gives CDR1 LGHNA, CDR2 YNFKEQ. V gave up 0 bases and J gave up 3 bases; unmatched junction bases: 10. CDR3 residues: CASSQDPLASGTTDTQYF. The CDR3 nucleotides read TGTGCCAGCAGCCAAGATCCGTTGGCTAGCGGGACTACAGATACGCAGTATTTT.

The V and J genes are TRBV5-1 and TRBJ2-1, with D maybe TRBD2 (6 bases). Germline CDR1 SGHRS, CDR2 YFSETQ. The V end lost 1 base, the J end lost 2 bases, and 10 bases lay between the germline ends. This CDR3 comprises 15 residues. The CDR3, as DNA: TGCGCCAGCAGCTTGAGACTAGAGACCTACAATGAGCAGTTCTTC. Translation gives CASSLRLETYNEQFF.